The following is a T cell receptor beta chain sequence with its context. Antigen specificity is unknown. This sample is drawn from a study of CD8 T cells in ankylosing spondylitis. Trimming shortened V by 0 bases and J by 9 bases, and 7 bases separated the two germline ends. Germline CDR1 and CDR2: SGHRS and YFSETQ. The CDR3 runs 12 residues. Each CDR3 protein gets one entry after TCRdb re-called the 5' RACE reads with MiXCR. Counted here are under 300,000 distinct CDR3 sequences, roughly 8.6% occurring once; the ten biggest clones make up 6.8%. Study results and caveats: CD8+ cells made up the disease-linked clones, which were relatively rare in peripheral blood.

Sequencing was carried out using blood, either unsorted or a sorted T cell fraction (not recorded which). The chain combines TRBV5-1 with TRBJ2-1, with no clear D. The sequence derives from a male donor with ankylosing spondylitis or in good health (not recorded which). As DNA, the CDR3 is TGCGCCAGCAGCTTGGCTTCAGCTGAGCAGTTCTTC. It specifies CASSLASAEQFF.